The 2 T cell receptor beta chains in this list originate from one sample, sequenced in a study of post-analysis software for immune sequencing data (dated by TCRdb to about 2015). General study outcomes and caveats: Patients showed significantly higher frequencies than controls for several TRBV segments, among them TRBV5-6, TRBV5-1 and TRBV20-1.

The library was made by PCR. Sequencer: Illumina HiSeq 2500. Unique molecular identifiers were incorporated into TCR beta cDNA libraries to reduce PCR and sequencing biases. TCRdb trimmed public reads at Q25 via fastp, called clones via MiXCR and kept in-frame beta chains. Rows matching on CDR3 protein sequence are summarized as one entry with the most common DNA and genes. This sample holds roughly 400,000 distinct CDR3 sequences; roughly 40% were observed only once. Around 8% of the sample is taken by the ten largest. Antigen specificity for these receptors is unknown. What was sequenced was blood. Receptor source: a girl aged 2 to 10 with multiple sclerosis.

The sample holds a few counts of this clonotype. In DNA form, the CDR3 reads TGCAGTGCTAGACGGATGGACAGGGGCCACGAGCAGTACTTC. Translation gives CSARRMDRGHEQYF. The chain has TRBV20-1 and TRBJ2-7; 9 bases map to TRBD1. Trimming took 2 bases from V and 5 from J; bases not matched to a gene: 7. CDR1 is DFQATT and CDR2 is SNEGSKA in the germline V gene (reference sequence). The CDR3 covers 14 residues.

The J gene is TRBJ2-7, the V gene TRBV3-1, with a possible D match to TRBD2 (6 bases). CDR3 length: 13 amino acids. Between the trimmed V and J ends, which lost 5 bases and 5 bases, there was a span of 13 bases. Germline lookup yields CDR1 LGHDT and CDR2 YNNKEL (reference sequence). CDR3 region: CASSEWGDHEQYF. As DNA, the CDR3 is TGTGCCAGCAGCGAGTGGGGGGACCACGAGCAGTACTTC.